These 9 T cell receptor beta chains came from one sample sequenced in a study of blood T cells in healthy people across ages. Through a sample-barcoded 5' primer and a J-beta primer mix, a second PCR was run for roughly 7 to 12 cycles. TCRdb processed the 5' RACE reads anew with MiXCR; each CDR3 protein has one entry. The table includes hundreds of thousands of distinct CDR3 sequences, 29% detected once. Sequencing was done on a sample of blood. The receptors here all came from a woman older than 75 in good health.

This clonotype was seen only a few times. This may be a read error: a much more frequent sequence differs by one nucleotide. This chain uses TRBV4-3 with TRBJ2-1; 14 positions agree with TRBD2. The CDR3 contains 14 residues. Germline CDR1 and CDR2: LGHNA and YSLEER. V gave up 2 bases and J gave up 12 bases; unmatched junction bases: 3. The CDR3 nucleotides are TGCGCCAGCAGCCAACCCGGGACTAGCGGGAGGCAGTTCTTC. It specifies CASSQPGTSGRQFF.

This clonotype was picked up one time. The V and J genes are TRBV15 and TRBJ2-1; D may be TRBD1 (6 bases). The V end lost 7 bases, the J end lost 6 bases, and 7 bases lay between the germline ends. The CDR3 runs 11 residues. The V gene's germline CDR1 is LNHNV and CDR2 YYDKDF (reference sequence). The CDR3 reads CATIQGNEQFF. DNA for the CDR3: TGTGCCACCATACAGGGCAATGAGCAGTTCTTC.

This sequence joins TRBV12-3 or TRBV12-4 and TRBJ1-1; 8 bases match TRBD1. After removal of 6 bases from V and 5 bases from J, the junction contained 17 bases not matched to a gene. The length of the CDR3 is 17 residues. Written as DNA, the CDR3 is TGTGCCAGCAGGCTAAGAGCCACAGGGGGGTTTGGGACTGAAGCTTTCTTT. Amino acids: CASRLRATGGFGTEAFF.

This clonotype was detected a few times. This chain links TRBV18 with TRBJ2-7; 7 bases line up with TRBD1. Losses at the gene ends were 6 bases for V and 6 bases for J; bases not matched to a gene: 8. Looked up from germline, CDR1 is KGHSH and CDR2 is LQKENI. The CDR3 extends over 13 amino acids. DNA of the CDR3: TGTGCCAGCTCGGAACAGGGGTCGGCCGAGCAGTACTTC. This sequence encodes CASSEQGSAEQYF.

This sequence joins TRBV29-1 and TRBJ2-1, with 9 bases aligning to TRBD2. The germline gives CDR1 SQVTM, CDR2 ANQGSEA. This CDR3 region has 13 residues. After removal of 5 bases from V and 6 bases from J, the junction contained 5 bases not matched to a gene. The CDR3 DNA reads TGCAGCGTTAAGCGGGGGGTATCCAATGAGCAGTTCTTC. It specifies CSVKRGVSNEQFF.

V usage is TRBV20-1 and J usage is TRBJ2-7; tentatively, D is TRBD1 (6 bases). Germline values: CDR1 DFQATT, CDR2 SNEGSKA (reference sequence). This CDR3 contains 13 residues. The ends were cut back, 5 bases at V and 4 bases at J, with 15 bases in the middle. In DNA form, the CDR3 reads TGCAGTGCTCGGGGCAGGGGCGTTTACGAGCAGTACTTC. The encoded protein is CSARGRGVYEQYF.

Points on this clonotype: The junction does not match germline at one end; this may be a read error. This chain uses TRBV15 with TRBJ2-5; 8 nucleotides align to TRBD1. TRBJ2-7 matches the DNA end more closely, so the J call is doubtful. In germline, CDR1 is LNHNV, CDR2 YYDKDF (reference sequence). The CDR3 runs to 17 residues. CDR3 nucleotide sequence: TGTGCCACCAGCCTCCAGGGGGCGGCGACTCCCTCCGACGAGCAGTACTTC. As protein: CATSLQGAATPSDEQYF.

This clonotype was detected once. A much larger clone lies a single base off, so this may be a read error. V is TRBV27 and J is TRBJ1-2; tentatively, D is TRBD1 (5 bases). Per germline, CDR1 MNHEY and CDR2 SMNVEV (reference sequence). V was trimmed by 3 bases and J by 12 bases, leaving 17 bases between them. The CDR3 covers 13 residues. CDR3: CASSFGRAQGHTF. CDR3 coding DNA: TGTGCCAGCAGTTTTGGAAGGGCTCAGGGCCACACCTTC.

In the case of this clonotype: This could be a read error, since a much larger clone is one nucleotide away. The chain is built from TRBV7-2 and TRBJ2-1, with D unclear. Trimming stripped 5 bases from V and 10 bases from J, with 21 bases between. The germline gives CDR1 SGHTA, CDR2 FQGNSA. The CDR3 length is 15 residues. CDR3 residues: CASSPAGPGVNEQFF. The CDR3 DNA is TGTGCCAGCAGCCCGGCAGGCCCTGGGGTGAACGAGCAGTTCTTC. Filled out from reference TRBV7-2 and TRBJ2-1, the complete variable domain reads GAGVSQSPSNKVTEKGKDVELRCDPISGHTALYWYRQSLGQGLEFLIYFQGNSAPDKSGLPSDRFSAERTGGSVSTLTIQRTQQEDSAVYLCASSPAGPGVNEQFFGPGTRLTVL.